The 10 T cell receptor beta chains below all came from one sample that was sequenced in a study of cytomegalovirus exposure and HLA in healthy donors. The PCR made use of 60 Vbeta and 13 Jbeta primers. Data came from immunoSEQ multiplex PCR; TCRdb stores just in-frame clones and leaves some out. The sample lists around 150,000 clones, 85% occurring once. Material: PBMCs. These receptors all come from a man between 18 and 35 years old in good health and CMV-seropositive.

This chain joins TRBV19 and TRBJ1-2; TRBD1 agrees at 11 bases. The length of the CDR3 is 14 residues. CDR1 and CDR2 from the germline V gene are LNHDA and SQIVND (reference sequence). The junction had 7 bases not matched to a gene; V was cut back by 5 bases and J by 8 bases. The CDR3 spells CASSGGTGGYGYTF. As DNA, the CDR3 is TGTGCCAGTAGTGGGGGGACAGGGGGATACGGCTACACCTTC.

This clone was recorded once. The chain employs TRBV5-8 and TRBJ1-2, with D uncertain. The ends were cut back, 1 base at V and 3 bases at J, with 7 bases in the middle. This CDR3 is built from 13 residues. Germline-derived CDR1 and CDR2 are SGHTS and YDEGEE. CDR3 nucleotides: TGTGCCAGCAGCTTGAACAGATACTATGGCTACACCTTC. It is translated as CASSLNRYYGYTF.

The CDR3 coding sequence is TGTGCCAGCAGCTTGGGACAGGGGGCTTCCAACTATGGCTACACCTTC. Encoded protein: CASSLGQGASNYGYTF. The chain combines TRBV5-5 with TRBJ1-2; 10 bases fit TRBD1. J was trimmed by 2 bases and V by 0 bases; bases with no gene match: 4. The CDR3 runs to 16 residues. CDR1 SGHKS and CDR2 YYEKEE come from the germline V gene (reference sequence).

This sequence joins TRBV15 and TRBJ1-1; TRBD1 is a possible D gene (6 bases). Trimming took 5 bases from V and 6 from J, leaving 13 bases between them. The germline V gene encodes CDR1 LNHNV and CDR2 YYDKDF (reference sequence). This CDR3 contains 13 residues. CDR3 coding DNA: TGTGCCACCAGCCCGAACAGGGTTGCTGAAGCTTTCTTT. It yields the protein CATSPNRVAEAFF.

The chain employs TRBV5-1 and TRBJ2-1; 9 bases are a match to TRBD2. This CDR3 has 15 residues. Germline V gene sequence: CDR1 SGHRS, CDR2 YFSETQ. J was trimmed by 10 bases and V by 6 bases; bases with no gene match: 14. The CDR3 nucleotides read TGCGCCAGCACCCAAGGTCTAGCGGGGAAGGGGGAGCAGTTCTTC. Its translation is CASTQGLAGKGEQFF.

V is TRBV19 and J is TRBJ2-3, with 8 bases matching TRBD1. The V gene's germline CDR1 is LNHDA and CDR2 SQIVND (reference sequence). The length of the CDR3 is 18 residues. V was clipped by 4 bases and J by 2 bases; unmatched bases: 14. CDR3 in amino acids: CASSNSGGPTLFTDTQYF. CDR3 DNA: TGTGCCAGTAGTAACTCAGGGGGCCCTACCCTCTTCACAGATACGCAGTATTTT.

This rearrangement joins TRBV5-4 to TRBJ2-3, with TRBD2 matching 8 bases. V trimming: 1 base; J trimming: 6 bases; junction bases outside the gene matches: 1. Germline V gives CDR1 SGHNT, CDR2 YYREEE (reference sequence). CDR3 length: 13 residues. The CDR3 DNA is TGTGCCAGCAGCTTGCGGGGGGGGGATACGCAGTATTTT. Translating it yields CASSLRGGDTQYF.

This chain uses TRBV27 with TRBJ1-3, with TRBD1 matching 11 bases. The germline V gene has CDR1 MNHEY and CDR2 SMNVEV (reference sequence). J gave up 3 bases and V 5 bases, and 9 bases lay outside the gene matches. The CDR3 spans 17 residues. Here the CDR3 reads CASSRTGGGIIGNTIYF. The CDR3, as DNA: TGTGCCAGCAGTCGGACAGGGGGCGGAATCATTGGAAACACCATATATTTT.

The chain joins TRBV11-2 to TRBJ2-2; 8 bases are shared with TRBD2. Germline loops: CDR1 SGHAT, CDR2 FQNNGV. V lost 1 base to trimming and J lost 6 bases; unmatched junction nucleotides: 10. The CDR3 runs 17 residues. DNA of the CDR3: TGTGCCAGCAGCTTAGGGTCGGCGGGGGGCTCTCCCGGGGAGCTGTTTTTT. This sequence encodes CASSLGSAGGSPGELFF.

V and J are TRBV6-6 and TRBJ2-7, with TRBD1 as a possible D gene (6 bases). Germline CDR1 reads MNHNY; CDR2 reads SVGAGI (reference sequence). The length of the CDR3 is 15 residues. The V gene lost 6 bases and the J gene lost 2 bases, with 17 bases spanning the gap. The CDR3 sequence is CASSHRDTDAYEQYF. The CDR3 nucleotides are TGTGCCAGCAGCCACCGGGACACCGATGCCTACGAGCAGTACTTC.